This paragraph covers one T cell receptor beta chain sequence. This sample was taken from a study of shared clonotypes between healthy human individuals. The ends lost 1 base at V and 4 bases at J; junction bases unmatched: 10. The CDR3 sequence is 17 residues long. Germline V gene lookup returns CDR1 SGHVS and CDR2 FNYEAQ. Assay used: immunoSEQ multiplex PCR; TCRdb lists only in-frame clones, some missing. The table has about 1.1 million clones, 70% to 80% seen once. The material sequenced was memory CD4+ T cells from PBMCs. The subset here: CD45RA-negative fraction. The rearrangement uses TRBV7-6 and TRBJ2-7, with TRBD2 matching over 10 bases. This clonotype originated in a man between 18 and 29 years old in good health. Some clones in this sample may be carry-over from other donors' samples. In nucleotides, the CDR3 is TGTGCCAGCAGCTTAGTAGAAGGGACTAGCGCTGTTTACGAGCAGTACTTC. Translating gives CASSLVEGTSAVYEQYF.